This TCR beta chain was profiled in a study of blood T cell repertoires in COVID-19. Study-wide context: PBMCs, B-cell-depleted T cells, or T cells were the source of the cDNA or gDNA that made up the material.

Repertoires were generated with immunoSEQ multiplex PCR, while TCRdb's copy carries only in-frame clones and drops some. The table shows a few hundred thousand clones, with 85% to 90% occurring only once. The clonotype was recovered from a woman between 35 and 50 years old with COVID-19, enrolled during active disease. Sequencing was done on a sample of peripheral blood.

The CDR3 sequence: CASSLGQGYTDTQYF. CDR3 bases: TGTGCCAGCAGCCTAGGACAGGGCTACACAGATACGCAGTATTTT. The rearrangement joins TRBV5-4 to TRBJ2-3; 8 bases match TRBD1. The CDR3 has 15 amino acids. After removal of 4 bases from V and 2 bases from J, the junction contained 6 bases not matched to a gene. Looked up from germline, CDR1 is SGHNT and CDR2 is YYREEE (reference sequence).